This T cell receptor beta chain was recorded in a study of CD8 T cells in Susac syndrome. This clonotype was detected once. RNA amounts of about 0.45 to 1 ug underwent reverse transcription with random hexamers. TCRdb used MiXCR to reprocess the immunoSEQ multiplex PCR reads, holding one entry per CDR3 protein. The sample lists 250,000 to 300,000 distinct CDR3 sequences, approximately 91% occurring once. Germline assignment: CDR1 DFQATT and CDR2 SNEGSKA (reference sequence). The junction had 5 bases not matched to a gene; V was cut back by 0 bases and J by 7 bases. The CDR3 extends over 15 amino acids.

The sample was CD8+ T cells from PBMCs. This clonotype was sampled from a human donor with multiple sclerosis. The chain joins TRBV20-1 to TRBJ1-6; 8 nucleotides align to TRBD1. The CDR3 spells CSARDEDRVNSPLHF. The CDR3 coding sequence is TGCAGTGCTAGAGATGAGGACAGGGTCAATTCACCCCTCCACTTT.